The 10 T cell receptor beta chains reported below all come from one sample, sequenced in a study of blood T cell repertoires in COVID-19 (dated by TCRdb to the early 2020s). Libraries were prepared through the immunoSEQ multiplex PCR assay. TCRdb took this table from immuneACCESS and kept in-frame rearrangements with V and J called. Such tables lack part of the clones; where checked against another copy, unresolved V genes explain under half of the gap, and the rest is unexplained. In this sample the table shows 70,000 to 95,000 clones, roughly four fifths of which occur a single time. About an eighth of the sample is in the top ten clones. The sample consisted of peripheral blood. The receptors were gathered from a human donor in a cohort sampled during active COVID-19.

V and J are TRBV7-8 and TRBJ1-1; D remains ambiguous. Looked up from germline, CDR1 is SGHVS and CDR2 is FQNEAQ. The V gene lost 4 bases and the J gene lost 1 base, with 10 bases spanning the gap. The CDR3 has 14 residues. The CDR3 here is CASSSITWNTEAFF. CDR3 bases: TGTGCCAGCAGCTCGATCACATGGAACACTGAAGCTTTCTTT.

The chain couples TRBV5-6 to TRBJ1-2; the D gene is possibly TRBD1 (5 bases). CDR3 size: 13 residues. V dropped 1 base and J dropped 8 bases, with 12 bases sitting between them. CDR1 is SGHDT and CDR2 is YYEEEE in the germline V gene. The CDR3 sequence: CASSLKSGLGYTF. In DNA, the CDR3 is TGTGCCAGCAGCTTGAAGTCAGGGTTGGGCTACACCTTC. Supplemented by reference TRBV5-6 and TRBJ1-2, the full variable domain reads DAGVTQSPTHLIKTRGQQVTLRCSPKSGHDTVSWYQQALGQGPQFIFQYYEEEERQRGNFPDRFSGHQFPNYSSELNVNALLLGDSALYLCASSLKSGLGYTFGSGTRLTVV.

This sequence joins TRBV12-3 or TRBV12-4 and TRBJ1-6; D unclear. This CDR3 region has 13 residues. V was pared by 6 bases and J by 10 bases, with 13 bases between. The DNA of the CDR3 is TGTGCCAGCAGCTCCTGGGGAGGATCACCCCTCCACTTT. It yields the protein CASSSWGGSPLHF.

The chain has TRBV6-5 and TRBJ2-1; 10 bases are a match to TRBD1. The CDR3 totals 16 residues. The V gene's germline CDR1 is MNHEY and CDR2 SVGAGI. The V segment lost 2 bases and the J segment 6 bases; nucleotides outside the gene matches: 7. The CDR3 sequence is CASSYGGQGDFNEQFF. The CDR3 DNA reads TGTGCCAGCAGTTACGGAGGACAGGGGGACTTCAATGAGCAGTTCTTC.

This sequence joins TRBV2 and TRBJ1-2; D gene uncertain. Germline V gene lookup returns CDR1 SNHLY and CDR2 FYNNEI. This CDR3 contains 12 residues. Trimming stripped 6 bases from V and 6 bases from J, with 11 bases between. CDR3 DNA sequence: TGTGCCAGCAGCTCGCAGATCCATGGCTACACCTTC. This translates into CASSSQIHGYTF.

This clone was observed a single time. The rearrangement joins TRBV19 to TRBJ2-1; 10 positions match TRBD1. Looked up from germline, CDR1 is LNHDA and CDR2 is SQIVND (reference sequence). Unmatched junction bases numbered 12, after V lost 6 bases and J lost 7 bases. The CDR3 length is 16 residues. The CDR3 DNA reads TGTGCCAGTAGCCCACCCGGGACAGGGGCAAGGAATGAGCAGTTCTTC. Protein: CASSPPGTGARNEQFF.

This clone was found a few times. This chain joins TRBV10-3 and TRBJ2-1; tentative D call: TRBD1 (6 bases). The CDR3 covers 15 residues. Trimming stripped 3 bases from V and 5 bases from J, with 14 bases between. CDR1 and CDR2 (germline): ENHRY, SYGVKD. In DNA, the CDR3 is TGTGCCATCAGTGATTCACAGGGCCGTGACAATGAGCAGTTCTTC. It encodes CAISDSQGRDNEQFF.

This chain joins TRBV18 and TRBJ2-2; no reliable D call. The CDR3 totals 13 residues. V was trimmed by 3 bases and J by 5 bases, leaving 7 bases between them. Germline assignment: CDR1 KGHSH and CDR2 LQKENI. In nucleotides, the CDR3 is TGTGCCAGCTCACCGACATTAACCGGGGAGCTGTTTTTT. It yields the protein CASSPTLTGELFF.

The chain has TRBV6-5 and TRBJ1-3; D ambiguous. CDR1 is MNHEY, CDR2 SVGAGI, per germline. V was cut by 0 bases and J by 8 bases, with 11 bases left in between. CDR3 length: 14 amino acids. The CDR3: CASSYSGPEDTIYF. For the CDR3, the DNA is TGTGCCAGCAGTTACTCCGGCCCCGAGGACACCATATATTTT.

This chain links TRBV19 with TRBJ1-1, with TRBD1 as a possible D gene (5 bases). Germline lookup yields CDR1 LNHDA and CDR2 SQIVND (reference sequence). The CDR3 covers 13 residues. The V and J ends lost 3 bases and 9 bases respectively, with 14 bases between them. CDR3 sequence (DNA): TGTGCCAGTAGTATCCGACAGAGAACGAAAGCTTTCTTT. This translates into CASSIRQRTKAFF.